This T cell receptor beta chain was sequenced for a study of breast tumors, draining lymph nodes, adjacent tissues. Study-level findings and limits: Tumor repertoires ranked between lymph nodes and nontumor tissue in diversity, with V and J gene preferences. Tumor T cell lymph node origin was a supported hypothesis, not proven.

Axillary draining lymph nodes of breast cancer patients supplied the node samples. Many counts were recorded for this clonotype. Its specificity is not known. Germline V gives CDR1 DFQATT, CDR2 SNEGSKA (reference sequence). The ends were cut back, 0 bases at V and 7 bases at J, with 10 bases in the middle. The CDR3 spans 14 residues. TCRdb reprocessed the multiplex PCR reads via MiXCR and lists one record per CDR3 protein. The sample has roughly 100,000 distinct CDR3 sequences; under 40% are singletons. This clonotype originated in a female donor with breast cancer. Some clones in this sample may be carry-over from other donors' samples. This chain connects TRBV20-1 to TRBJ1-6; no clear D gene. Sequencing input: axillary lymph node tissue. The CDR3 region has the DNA TGCAGTGCTAGAGATCGGTTCAGAAATTCACCCCTCCACTTT. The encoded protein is CSARDRFRNSPLHF.